These 17 T cell receptor beta chains were all obtained from the same sample, sequenced in a study of naive and memory T cell subsets. Overall study results and limits: Possibly reflecting memory cells re-expressing CD45RA, a few larger clonotypes occurred in naive repertoires, especially CD8.

Their antigens remain unidentified. Two oligonucleotides, mixed equimolar, formed the beta constant-region primer covering TRBC1 and TRBC2. Four rounds of PCR amplified the ligated cDNA using nested alpha and beta constant-region primers plus SP2. TCRdb processed the UMI-ligation and nested PCR reads anew with MiXCR; each CDR3 protein has one entry. The repertoire holds roughly 100,000 distinct CDR3 sequences, with approximately 15% as singletons. Input material: naive CD8+ T cells from blood. These TCRs come from a human donor in good health.

The chain combines TRBV13 with TRBJ2-7; 7 nucleotides line up with TRBD1. The CDR3 extends over 15 amino acids. V was clipped by 5 bases and J by 2 bases; unmatched bases: 9. Germline CDR1 and CDR2: PRHDT and FYEKMQ (reference sequence). For the CDR3, the DNA is TGTGCCAGCAGCAACCGGGGACAGCCAACCTACGAGCAGTACTTC. Amino acids: CASSNRGQPTYEQYF.

Ten or more counts support this clonotype. The CDR3 spells CASSSHSGGNYNEQFF. CDR3 nucleotide sequence: TGTGCCAGCAGCTCCCATAGCGGGGGGAACTACAATGAGCAGTTCTTC. The chain joins TRBV7-2 to TRBJ2-1; 10 bases map to TRBD2. Germline V lookup: CDR1 SGHTA, CDR2 FQGNSA. The length of the CDR3 is 16 residues. Losses at the gene ends were 4 bases for V and 3 bases for J; bases not matched to a gene: 6.

The rearrangement links TRBV24-1 to TRBJ2-3; no reliable D call. The CDR3 is made up of 14 amino acids. Germline V lookup: CDR1 KGHDR, CDR2 SFDVKD. Trimming left V 5 bases short and J 6 bases short, with 14 bases between. The CDR3 sequence: CATSGDTNGDTQYF. DNA of the CDR3: TGTGCCACCAGTGGTGACACCAACGGGGATACGCAGTATTTT.

The chain links TRBV20-1 to TRBJ2-3; 14 positions agree with TRBD2. The junction had 14 bases not matched to a gene; V was cut back by 7 bases and J by 2 bases. There are 18 residues in the CDR3. Germline V gene data show CDR1 as DFQATT and CDR2 as SNEGSKA (reference sequence). The CDR3 loop reads CSVGPGLAGDEYTDTQYF. In DNA form, the CDR3 reads TGCAGTGTCGGCCCGGGACTAGCGGGAGATGAGTACACAGATACGCAGTATTTT.

This clonotype appeared a few times. This chain links TRBV6-1 with TRBJ2-1, with D hard to call. The CDR3 has 15 residues. Trimming took 7 bases from V and 4 from J, leaving 17 bases between them. Germline-derived CDR1 and CDR2 are MNHNS and SASEGT. The CDR3 spells CASIPPQALYNEQFF. CDR3 DNA: TGTGCCAGCATCCCGCCCCAGGCCCTATACAATGAGCAGTTCTTC.

This clonotype was counted a few times. The rearrangement uses TRBV4-3 and TRBJ2-7; no definite D call. Looked up from germline, CDR1 is LGHNA and CDR2 is YSLEER. V shed 5 bases and J shed 2 bases, with 13 bases lying between them. This CDR3 is 14 amino acids long. CDR3 residues: CASSYSPHAYEQYF. CDR3 nucleotides: TGCGCCAGCAGCTACTCACCCCACGCCTACGAGCAGTACTTC.

This clonotype turned up a few times. This chain uses TRBV7-9 with TRBJ2-5; TRBD2 might be the D (6 bases). CDR1 is SEHNR and CDR2 is FQNEAQ in the germline V gene (reference sequence). The CDR3 covers 15 residues. V shed 2 bases and J shed 4 bases, with 14 bases lying between them. The chain's CDR3 is CASSLYGSVAETQYF. The CDR3 DNA follows: TGTGCCAGCAGCTTATACGGGAGTGTAGCAGAGACCCAGTACTTC.

This clonotype occurred a few times. This chain connects TRBV7-9 to TRBJ1-6; 7 bases fit TRBD1. This CDR3 has 14 residues. Germline assignment: CDR1 SEHNR and CDR2 FQNEAQ (reference sequence). V shed 6 bases and J 6 bases; nucleotides not matched to a gene: 5. The CDR3 reads CASRDGTANSPLHF. CDR3 bases: TGTGCCAGCAGAGACGGGACAGCTAATTCACCCCTCCACTTT.

The chain recombines TRBV28 with TRBJ2-7, with TRBD1 as a possible D gene (5 bases). V shed 3 bases and J shed 5 bases, with 8 bases lying between them. This CDR3 comprises 12 residues. CDR1 and CDR2 from the germline V gene are MDHEN and SYDVKM. The CDR3 nucleotides read TGTGCCAGCAGTTTCCAGGGTAACGAGCAGTACTTC. Amino acid sequence: CASSFQGNEQYF.

The chain recombines TRBV27 with TRBJ2-7, with D perhaps TRBD1 (6 bases). Per germline, CDR1 MNHEY and CDR2 SMNVEV (reference sequence). Trimming removed 3 bases from V and 5 bases from J, with 14 bases in between. The CDR3 extends over 14 amino acids. CDR3 sequence (DNA): TGTGCCAGCAGTTTGAACGGACAGACACACGAGCAGTACTTC. It codes for CASSLNGQTHEQYF.

The genes are TRBV7-9 and TRBJ2-5, with D unclear. V dropped 0 bases and J dropped 0 bases, with 8 bases sitting between them. The CDR3 length is 15 residues. The germline CDR1 and CDR2 sequences are SEHNR and FQNEAQ (reference sequence). CDR3 sequence (DNA): TGTGCCAGCAGCTTAGCATCCGGCAACCAAGAGACCCAGTACTTC. This translates into CASSLASGNQETQYF.

The V call is TRBV5-6, the J call TRBJ2-1; D is unclear. The CDR3 covers 11 residues. Germline V gives CDR1 SGHDT, CDR2 YYEEEE. The V and J ends lost 4 bases and 8 bases respectively, with 7 bases between them. CDR3: CASSVMDEQFF. The CDR3 DNA is TGTGCCAGCAGCGTCATGGATGAGCAGTTCTTC.

The CDR3 DNA reads as TGTGCCAGCAGCTTTCCGGCGGGATCACCCCTCCACTTT. This sequence encodes CASSFPAGSPLHF. The rearrangement links TRBV7-9 to TRBJ1-6; no clear D gene. Germline CDR1 and CDR2: SEHNR and FQNEAQ (reference sequence). This CDR3 spans 13 amino acids. V was clipped by 3 bases and J by 10 bases, with 10 bases between them.

On this clonotype itself: A much bigger clone sits one base away, suggesting this may be a read error. The rearrangement links TRBV3-1 to TRBJ2-3; D gene ambiguous. Trimming shortened V by 0 bases and J by 2 bases, and 15 bases separated the two germline ends. The germline V gene encodes CDR1 LGHDT and CDR2 YNNKEL (reference sequence). This CDR3 region has 17 residues. The CDR3: CASSQDRIGRFTDTQYF. The DNA of the CDR3 is TGTGCCAGCAGCCAAGATCGAATAGGGCGGTTCACAGATACGCAGTATTTT.

This chain links TRBV6-2 or TRBV6-3 with TRBJ2-7, with 13 bases identical to TRBD2. This CDR3 comprises 15 residues. In germline, CDR1 is MNHEY, CDR2 SVGEGT. The V segment lost 2 bases and the J segment 2 bases; nucleotides outside the gene matches: 0. CDR3 nucleotide sequence: TGTGCCAGCAGTTACGGACTAGCGGGAGCCTACGAGCAGTACTTC. Its translation is CASSYGLAGAYEQYF.

This clonotype has only a few counts. The V and J genes are TRBV3-1 and TRBJ2-7, with D possibly called TRBD1 or TRBD2 (5 bases each). V was pared by 1 base and J by 3 bases, with 13 bases between. The CDR3 is 15 residues long. From germline, CDR1 is LGHDT and CDR2 YNNKEL (reference sequence). CDR3 in DNA: TGTGCCAGCAGCCAAGGTCCGCTTGGGGGCTACGAGCAGTACTTC. Amino acids: CASSQGPLGGYEQYF.

The table lists this clonotype with many counts. This rearrangement joins TRBV29-1 to TRBJ2-3; no definite D call. Germline loops: CDR1 SQVTM, CDR2 ANQGSEA. V dropped 2 bases and J dropped 5 bases, with 5 bases sitting between them. This CDR3 region has 11 residues. Written as DNA, the CDR3 is TGCAGCGTTGAATTAGGAGATACGCAGTATTTT. Translation gives CSVELGDTQYF.